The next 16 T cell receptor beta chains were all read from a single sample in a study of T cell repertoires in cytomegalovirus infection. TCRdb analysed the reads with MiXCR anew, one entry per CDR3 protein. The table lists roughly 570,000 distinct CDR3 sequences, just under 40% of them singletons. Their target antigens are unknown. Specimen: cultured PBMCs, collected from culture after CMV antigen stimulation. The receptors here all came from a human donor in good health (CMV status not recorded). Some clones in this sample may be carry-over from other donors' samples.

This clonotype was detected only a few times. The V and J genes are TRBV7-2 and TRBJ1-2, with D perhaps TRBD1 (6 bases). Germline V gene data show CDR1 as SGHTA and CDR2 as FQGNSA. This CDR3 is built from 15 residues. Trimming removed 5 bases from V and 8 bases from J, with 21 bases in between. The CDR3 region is CASSLGGDGTRGYTF. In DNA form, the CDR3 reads TGTGCCAGCAGCCTAGGGGGGGACGGTACTAGGGGCTACACCTTC.

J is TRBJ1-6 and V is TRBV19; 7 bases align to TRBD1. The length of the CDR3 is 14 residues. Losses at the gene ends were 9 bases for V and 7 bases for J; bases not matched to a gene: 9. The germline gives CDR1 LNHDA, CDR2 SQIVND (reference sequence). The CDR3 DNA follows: TGTGCCAGGCCCGGGACAGAGGTGAATTCACCCCTCCACTTT. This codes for CARPGTEVNSPLHF.

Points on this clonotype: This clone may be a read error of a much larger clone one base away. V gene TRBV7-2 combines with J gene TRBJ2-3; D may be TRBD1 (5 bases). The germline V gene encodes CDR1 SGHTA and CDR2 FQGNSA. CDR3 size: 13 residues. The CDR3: CASSFRGTDMQYF. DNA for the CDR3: TGTGCCAGCAGCTTTAGGGGCACAGATATGCAGTATTTT.

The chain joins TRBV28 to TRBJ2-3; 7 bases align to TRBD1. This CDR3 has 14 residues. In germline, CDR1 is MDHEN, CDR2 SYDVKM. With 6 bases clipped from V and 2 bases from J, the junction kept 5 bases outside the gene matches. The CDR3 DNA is TGTGCCAGCAGGACAGGGCAGAACACAGATACGCAGTATTTT. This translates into CASRTGQNTDTQYF.

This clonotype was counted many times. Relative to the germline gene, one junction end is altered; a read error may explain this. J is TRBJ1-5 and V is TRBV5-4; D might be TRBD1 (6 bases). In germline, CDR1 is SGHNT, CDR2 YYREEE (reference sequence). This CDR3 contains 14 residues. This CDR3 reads CASSLQGGNQPQHF. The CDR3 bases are TGCGCCAGCAGCTTGCAAGGGGGAAATCAGCCCCAGCATTTT.

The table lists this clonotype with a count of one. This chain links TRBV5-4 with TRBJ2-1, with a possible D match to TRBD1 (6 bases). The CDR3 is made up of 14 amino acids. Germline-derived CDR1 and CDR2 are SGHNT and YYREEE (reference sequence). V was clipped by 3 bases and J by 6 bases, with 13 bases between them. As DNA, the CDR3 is TGTGCCAGCAGCTCACAGACAGGAGCCAATGAGCAGTTCTTC. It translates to CASSSQTGANEQFF.

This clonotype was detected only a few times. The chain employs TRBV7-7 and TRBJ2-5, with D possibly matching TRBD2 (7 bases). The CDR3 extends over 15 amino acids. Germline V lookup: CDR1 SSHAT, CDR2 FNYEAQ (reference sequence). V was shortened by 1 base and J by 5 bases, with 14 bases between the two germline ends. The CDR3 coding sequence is TGTGCCAGCAGCTTAGGACGCGGGGGCAGGGAGACCCAGTACTTC. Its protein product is CASSLGRGGRETQYF.

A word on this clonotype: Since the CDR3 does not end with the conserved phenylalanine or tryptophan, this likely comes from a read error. The CDR3: CASSRTSGGEETQYL. The CDR3 region has the DNA TGTGCCAGCAGCCGGACTAGCGGGGGGGAAGAGACCCAGTACCTC. The chain couples TRBV7-8 to TRBJ2-5; TRBD2 agrees at 15 bases. The CDR3 spans 15 residues. The junction had 1 base not matched to a gene; V was cut back by 5 bases and J by 3 bases. CDR1 is SGHVS and CDR2 is FQNEAQ in the germline V gene.

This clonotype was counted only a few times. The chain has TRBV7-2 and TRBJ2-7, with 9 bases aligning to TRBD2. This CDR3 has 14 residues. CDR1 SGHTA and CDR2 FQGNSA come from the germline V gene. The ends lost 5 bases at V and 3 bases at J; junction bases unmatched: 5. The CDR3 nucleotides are TGTGCCAGCAGCACCCAAGCGGGGGGCTACGAGCAGTACTTC. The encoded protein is CASSTQAGGYEQYF. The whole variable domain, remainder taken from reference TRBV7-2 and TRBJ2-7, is GAGVSQSPSNKVTEKGKDVELRCDPISGHTALYWYRQSLGQGLEFLIYFQGNSAPDKSGLPSDRFSAERTGGSVSTLTIQRTQQEDSAVYLCASSTQAGGYEQYFGPGTRLTVT.

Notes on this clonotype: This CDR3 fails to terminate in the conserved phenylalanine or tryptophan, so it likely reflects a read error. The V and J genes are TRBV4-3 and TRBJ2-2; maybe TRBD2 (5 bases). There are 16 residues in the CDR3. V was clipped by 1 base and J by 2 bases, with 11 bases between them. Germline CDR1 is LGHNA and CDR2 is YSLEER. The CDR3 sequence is CASSQGVGSNTGELFL. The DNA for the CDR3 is TGCGCCAGCAGCCAAGGAGTAGGGAGCAACACCGGGGAGCTGTTTTTG.

CDR3 nucleotide sequence: TGTGCCAGCAGCACCGAGGGACAGGGTGCGACAGATACGCAGTATTTT. Protein sequence: CASSTEGQGATDTQYF. The chain joins TRBV7-6 to TRBJ2-3; 9 bases map to TRBD1. With 5 bases clipped from V and 3 bases from J, the junction kept 9 bases outside the gene matches. The germline gives CDR1 SGHVS, CDR2 FNYEAQ. The CDR3 sequence is 16 residues long.

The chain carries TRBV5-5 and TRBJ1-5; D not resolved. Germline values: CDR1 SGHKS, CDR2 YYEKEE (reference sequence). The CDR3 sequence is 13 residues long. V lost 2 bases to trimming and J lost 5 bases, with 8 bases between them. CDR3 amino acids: CASSFQVDQPQHF. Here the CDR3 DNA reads TGTGCCAGCAGCTTCCAAGTCGATCAGCCCCAGCATTTT. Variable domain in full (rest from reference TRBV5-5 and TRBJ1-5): DAGVTQSPTHLIKTRGQQVTLRCSPISGHKSVSWYQQVLGQGPQFIFQYYEKEERGRGNFPDRFSARQFPNYSSELNVNALLLGDSALYLCASSFQVDQPQHFGDGTRLSIL.

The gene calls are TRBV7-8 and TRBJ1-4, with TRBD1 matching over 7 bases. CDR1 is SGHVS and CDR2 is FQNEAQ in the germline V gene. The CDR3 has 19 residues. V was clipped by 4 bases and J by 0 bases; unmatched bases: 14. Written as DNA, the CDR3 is TGTGCCAGCAGCTCTTTCGTAGGGACAGCTCCTGCAACTAATGAAAAACTGTTTTTT. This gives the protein CASSSFVGTAPATNEKLFF.

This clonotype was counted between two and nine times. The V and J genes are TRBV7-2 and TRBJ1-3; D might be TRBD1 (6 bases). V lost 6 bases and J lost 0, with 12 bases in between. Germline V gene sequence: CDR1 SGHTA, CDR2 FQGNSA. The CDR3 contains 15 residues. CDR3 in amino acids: CASSRDRFSGNTIYF. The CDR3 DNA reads TGTGCCAGCAGTAGAGACAGGTTCTCTGGAAACACCATATATTTT.

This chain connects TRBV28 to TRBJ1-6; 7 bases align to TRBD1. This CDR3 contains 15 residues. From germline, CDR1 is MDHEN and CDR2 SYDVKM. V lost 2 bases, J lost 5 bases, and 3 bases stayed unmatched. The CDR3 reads CASSLQGVDNSPLHF. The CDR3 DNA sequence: TGTGCCAGCAGTTTACAGGGGGTCGATAATTCACCCCTCCACTTT.

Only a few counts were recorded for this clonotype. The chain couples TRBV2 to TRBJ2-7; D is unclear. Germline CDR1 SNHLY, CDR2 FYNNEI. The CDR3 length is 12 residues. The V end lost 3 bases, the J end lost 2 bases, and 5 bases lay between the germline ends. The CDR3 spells CASSEGTYEQYF. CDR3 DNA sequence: TGTGCCAGCAGTGAGGGTACCTACGAGCAGTACTTC.